A single sample is the source of the 8 T cell receptor beta chains below, sequenced in a study of T cell changes during pregnancy in multiple sclerosis. Libraries were prepared by immunoSEQ multiplex PCR; TCRdb keeps only in-frame clonotypes and omits some of them. This table has about 79,000 clones, around 93% appearing once. The source was peripheral blood, collected in the second trimester of pregnancy. These receptors were collected from a female donor in good health, enrolled as a control in a pregnancy study.

The rearrangement uses TRBV19 and TRBJ2-7; the match to TRBD2 covers 12 bases. The ends lost 3 bases at V and 4 bases at J; junction bases unmatched: 13. The CDR3 loop spans 18 amino acids. Germline V gene lookup returns CDR1 LNHDA and CDR2 SQIVND (reference sequence). CDR3 in DNA: TGTGCCAGTAGTATTATCCACTCTAGCGGGGGGGCCGGGTACGAGCAGTACTTC. Its protein product is CASSIIHSSGGAGYEQYF.

The gene calls are TRBV2 and TRBJ1-4; 9 bases are shared with TRBD1. Per germline, CDR1 SNHLY and CDR2 FYNNEI. The CDR3 totals 16 residues. The V and J ends lost 2 bases and 2 bases, in that order; junction bases with no gene match: 3. CDR3 in amino acids: CASSELGTGTNEKLFF. The DNA for the CDR3 is TGTGCCAGCAGTGAATTAGGGACAGGGACTAATGAAAAACTGTTTTTT.

V is TRBV5-6 and J is TRBJ1-5; the D gene is possibly TRBD1 (6 bases). CDR1 and CDR2 from the germline V gene are SGHDT and YYEEEE. The CDR3 covers 13 residues. Trimming cost V 0 bases and J 7 bases, with 8 bases left between them. The CDR3 is CASSLGGRQPQHF. Written as DNA, the CDR3 is TGTGCCAGCAGCTTGGGGGGGCGGCAGCCCCAGCATTTT.

The V gene is TRBV11-2, the J gene TRBJ2-7; D may be TRBD2 (5 bases). Germline loops: CDR1 SGHAT, CDR2 FQNNGV. V was cut by 3 bases and J by 6 bases, with 15 bases left in between. This CDR3 region has 14 residues. The DNA for the CDR3 is TGTGCCAGCAGCTTTAGTGGCGGGTCTAGCGAGCAGTACTTC. As protein: CASSFSGGSSEQYF.

The rearrangement joins TRBV18 to TRBJ2-7; 8 bases align to TRBD2. The V gene end was trimmed by 6 bases and the J gene end by 4 bases; junction bases not matched to a gene: 8. The germline V gene has CDR1 KGHSH and CDR2 LQKENI. The CDR3 loop spans 14 amino acids. CDR3 in DNA: TGTGCCAGCTCCCCGGGGGGGGCCCTATACGAGCAGTACTTC. Translation gives CASSPGGALYEQYF.

This chain uses TRBV7-2 with TRBJ2-7, with D perhaps matching TRBD1 (5 bases). Germline loops: CDR1 SGHTA, CDR2 FQGNSA. Trimming took 1 base from V and 4 from J, leaving 11 bases between them. The CDR3 length is 14 residues. CDR3 coding DNA: TGTGCCAGCAGCTTAGGAAGGGGTCAGTACGAGCAGTACTTC. It specifies CASSLGRGQYEQYF. Supplemented by reference TRBV7-2 and TRBJ2-7, the full variable domain reads GAGVSQSPSNKVTEKGKDVELRCDPISGHTALYWYRQSLGQGLEFLIYFQGNSAPDKSGLPSDRFSAERTGGSVSTLTIQRTQQEDSAVYLCASSLGRGQYEQYFGPGTRLTVT.

The gene calls are TRBV7-3 and TRBJ2-1, with 8 bases matching TRBD1. The CDR3 runs to 15 residues. Losses at the gene ends were 5 bases for V and 4 bases for J; bases not matched to a gene: 7. Germline V gene sequence: CDR1 SGHTA, CDR2 FQGTGA. CDR3 DNA sequence: TGTGCCAGCAGCGCTTCGGGACAGGTGTACAATGAGCAGTTCTTC. Amino acid sequence: CASSASGQVYNEQFF.

This chain uses TRBV4-1 with TRBJ2-7; D gene uncertain. V dropped 1 base and J dropped 0 bases, with 10 bases sitting between them. This CDR3 comprises 15 residues. Germline assignment: CDR1 MGHRA and CDR2 YSYEKL. The DNA for the CDR3 is TGCGCCAGCAGCCAAGGCCGAGCAGGCTCCTACGAGCAGTACTTC. It codes for CASSQGRAGSYEQYF.